This TCR beta chain is drawn from a study of glioma-infiltrating T cells. J was trimmed by 3 bases and V by 4 bases; bases with no gene match: 2. The length of the CDR3 is 14 residues. Looked up from germline, CDR1 is SNHLY and CDR2 is FYNNEI. Ten or more counts support this clonotype. Its matching antigen is unknown. TCR alpha and beta CDR3 regions were amplified from RNA using iRepertoire nested multiplex PCR. One-step reverse transcription and amplification started from approximately 100-400 ng of tissue mRNA or PBMC total RNA. One entry per CDR3 protein results from TCRdb running MiXCR on the multiplex PCR reads. The sample holds around 170,000 distinct CDR3 sequences, roughly two fifths seen once. General study results and limits: Tissue-blood divergence was below expectation in non-neoplastic patients, above in gliomas. CDR3 overlap between tissue and blood was very small.

Sequenced material: glioma tissue, nonneoplastic brain tissue, or PBMCs (not recorded which). The origin of this receptor is a human donor with low-grade glioma or glioblastoma, undergoing nonglioma brain surgery, or in good health (not recorded which). The chain couples TRBV2 to TRBJ2-3; TRBD1 matches 9 bases. The CDR3 protein is CASSVGQGTDTQYF. The CDR3 DNA sequence: TGTGCCAGCAGTGTCGGACAGGGGACAGATACGCAGTATTTT.